The 19 T cell receptor beta chains below come from one sample, sequenced in a study of T cell changes during pregnancy in multiple sclerosis. Produced via immunoSEQ multiplex PCR; TCRdb's table is partial and in-frame only. The table includes about 38,000 clones, about 91% detected once. The sequencing here drew on CD8+ T cells from peripheral blood mononuclear cells, taken after pregnancy. The receptors were gathered from a female donor with multiple sclerosis, enrolled in a pregnancy study.

As regards this clone: The same CDR3 can be traced to other DNA sequences in this sample. V and J are TRBV27 and TRBJ1-5, with TRBD1 matching 9 bases. The CDR3 sequence is 14 residues long. Germline loops: CDR1 MNHEY, CDR2 SMNVEV (reference sequence). Losses at the gene ends were 6 bases for V and 4 bases for J; bases not matched to a gene: 4. The CDR3 DNA follows: TGTGCCAGCAGCCCTGACAGGGGGAATCAGCCCCAGCATTTT. This encodes CASSPDRGNQPQHF.

There are a few counts of this clone. The rearrangement links TRBV6-1 to TRBJ2-5, with 12 nucleotides matching TRBD2. Germline V lookup: CDR1 MNHNS, CDR2 SASEGT. The CDR3 is 15 residues long. The V and J ends lost 2 bases and 2 bases, in that order; junction bases with no gene match: 0. The CDR3 here is CASSELAGGQETQYF. The DNA of the CDR3 is TGTGCCAGCAGTGAACTAGCGGGGGGGCAAGAGACCCAGTACTTC.

The chain employs TRBV27 and TRBJ2-5, with 7 positions matching TRBD2. Germline-derived CDR1 and CDR2 are MNHEY and SMNVEV (reference sequence). The junction had 8 bases not matched to a gene; V was cut back by 5 bases and J by 2 bases. The CDR3 totals 15 residues. The CDR3 sequence is CASSPRRLAQETQYF. As DNA, the CDR3 is TGTGCCAGCAGTCCCAGAAGACTAGCACAAGAGACCCAGTACTTC.

This sequence joins TRBV6-1 and TRBJ1-3; D unresolved. From germline, CDR1 is MNHNS and CDR2 SASEGT. The CDR3 extends over 15 amino acids. V lost 0 bases and J 1 base, leaving 7 bases between the germline ends. CDR3 DNA: TGTGCCAGCAGTGAAGCCGAGGGTTCTGGAAACACCATATATTTT. Its protein is CASSEAEGSGNTIYF.

The rearrangement joins TRBV6-4 to TRBJ2-1; weak D call: TRBD2 (6 bases). The CDR3 covers 14 residues. Trimming cost V 4 bases and J 6 bases, with 13 bases left between them. The germline CDR1 and CDR2 sequences are MRHNA and SNTAGT. CDR3 region: CASSVSGDFNEQFF. As DNA, the CDR3 is TGTGCCAGCAGTGTTAGCGGAGACTTCAATGAGCAGTTCTTC.

J is TRBJ2-2 and V is TRBV27; perhaps TRBD2 as D (6 bases). The germline V gene encodes CDR1 MNHEY and CDR2 SMNVEV (reference sequence). CDR3 length: 15 residues. V gave up 4 bases and J gave up 3 bases, with 12 bases separating them. The CDR3 sequence is CASSSIRDYTGELFF. The CDR3 DNA sequence: TGTGCCAGCAGTTCAATCCGGGACTACACCGGGGAGCTGTTTTTT.

The chain uses TRBV7-9 and TRBJ2-7; 14 positions agree with TRBD2. The CDR3 length is 16 residues. V lost 4 bases and J lost 4; bases outside the gene matches: 6. CDR1 and CDR2 from the germline V gene are SEHNR and FQNEAQ (reference sequence). CDR3 residues: CASSSGTSGGRYEQYF. The CDR3 nucleotides read TGTGCCAGCAGCTCCGGGACTAGCGGGGGACGGTACGAGCAGTACTTC. Combining the CDR3 with reference TRBV7-9 and TRBJ2-7 gives the whole variable domain DTGVSQNPRHKITKRGQNVTFRCDPISEHNRLYWYRQTLGQGPEFLTYFQNEAQLEKSRLLSDRFSAERPKGSFSTLEIQRTEQGDSAMYLCASSSGTSGGRYEQYFGPGTRLTVT.

The chain uses TRBV5-6 and TRBJ2-7; possibly TRBD2 for D (5 bases). CDR3 length equals 14 residues. V was trimmed by 4 bases and J by 5 bases, leaving 16 bases between them. Germline values: CDR1 SGHDT, CDR2 YYEEEE. This CDR3 is CASSRSETIDEQYF. CDR3 nucleotide sequence: TGTGCCAGCAGCCGTAGCGAAACGATCGACGAGCAGTACTTC.

The chain uses TRBV9 and TRBJ1-2, with TRBD1 matching 9 bases. This CDR3 is built from 15 residues. V shed 3 bases, J shed 7 bases, and the junction held 10 bases outside the gene matches. CDR1 and CDR2 (germline): SGDLS, YYNGEE. The CDR3 sequence: CASSEGGQGSVGYTF. In DNA form, the CDR3 reads TGTGCCAGCAGCGAGGGGGGACAGGGTTCGGTTGGCTACACCTTC. The complete variable domain, with remaining parts taken from reference TRBV9 and TRBJ1-2, reads DSGVTQTPKHLITATGQRVTLRCSPRSGDLSVYWYQQSLDQGLQFLIQYYNGEERAKGNILERFSAQQFPDLHSELNLSSLELGDSALYFCASSEGGQGSVGYTFGSGTRLTVV.

V usage is TRBV2 and J usage is TRBJ1-1; possibly TRBD1 for D (6 bases). CDR1 SNHLY and CDR2 FYNNEI come from the germline V gene. Trimming shortened V by 8 bases and J by 11 bases, and 15 bases separated the two germline ends. CDR3 length: 11 amino acids. CDR3 sequence (DNA): TGTGCCAGCCCACTACAGGGTGAGGCTTTCTTT. Its translation: CASPLQGEAFF.

The chain carries TRBV5-1 and TRBJ2-7, with 9 bases matching TRBD1. Unmatched junction bases numbered 14, after V lost 4 bases and J lost 6 bases. In germline, CDR1 is SGHRS, CDR2 YFSETQ. The CDR3 contains 16 residues. The CDR3: CASSPGGGTGSGEQYF. The CDR3 region has the DNA TGCGCCAGCAGCCCGGGGGGAGGGACAGGGTCGGGCGAGCAGTACTTC.

V is TRBV27 and J is TRBJ2-7, with D perhaps TRBD1 (6 bases). The germline CDR1 and CDR2 sequences are MNHEY and SMNVEV (reference sequence). The CDR3 is 13 amino acids. With 5 bases removed from V and 4 bases from J, the gap between germline ends came to 12 bases. The CDR3 region has the DNA TGTGCCAGCAGTCCCGGGACATTTTACGAGCAGTACTTC. It yields the protein CASSPGTFYEQYF.

The chain recombines TRBV28 with TRBJ2-7, with D perhaps TRBD2 (6 bases). The germline V and J ends were trimmed by 3 bases and 12 bases, with 15 bases remaining between them. The CDR3 consists of 12 residues. In germline, CDR1 is MDHEN, CDR2 SYDVKM. CDR3 region: CASSFWDGRRYF. The CDR3, as DNA: TGTGCCAGCAGTTTCTGGGATGGGAGGCGGTACTTC.

The chain employs TRBV5-5 and TRBJ2-7; TRBD2 aligns across 12 bases. The CDR3 totals 16 residues. V shed 3 bases and J 5 bases; nucleotides not matched to a gene: 9. Germline V gene sequence: CDR1 SGHKS, CDR2 YYEKEE (reference sequence). CDR3: CASSYGLAGPTHEQYF. CDR3 bases: TGTGCCAGCAGCTACGGACTAGCGGGACCGACTCACGAGCAGTACTTC. Full variable domain (remainder filled in from reference TRBV5-5 and TRBJ2-7): DAGVTQSPTHLIKTRGQQVTLRCSPISGHKSVSWYQQVLGQGPQFIFQYYEKEERGRGNFPDRFSARQFPNYSSELNVNALLLGDSALYLCASSYGLAGPTHEQYFGPGTRLTVT.

The V call is TRBV27, the J call TRBJ1-2, with TRBD1 matching 10 bases. The CDR3 is 15 residues long. Looked up from germline, CDR1 is MNHEY and CDR2 is SMNVEV (reference sequence). V gave up 5 bases and J gave up 4 bases; unmatched junction bases: 7. CDR3 residues: CASSPRDRGGYGYTF. In nucleotides, the CDR3 is TGTGCCAGCAGTCCGCGGGACAGGGGTGGCTATGGCTACACCTTC.

This CDR3 reads CASSQGDTQYF. The CDR3 region has the DNA TGTGCCAGCAGCCAGGGGGATACGCAGTATTTT. The rearrangement links TRBV25-1 to TRBJ2-3; possibly TRBD1 for D (6 bases). The CDR3 loop spans 11 amino acids. CDR1 is MGHDK and CDR2 is SYGVNS in the germline V gene. With 6 bases removed from V and 6 bases from J, the gap between germline ends came to 7 bases.

This chain connects TRBV2 to TRBJ2-4, with unresolved D. This CDR3 spans 12 amino acids. In germline, CDR1 is SNHLY, CDR2 FYNNEI. V lost 4 bases and J 6 bases, leaving 7 bases between the germline ends. CDR3 loop: CASSGLLNIQYF. The CDR3 region has the DNA TGTGCCAGCAGTGGACTCCTAAACATTCAGTACTTC.

V usage is TRBV9 and J usage is TRBJ1-2, with 7 bases identical to TRBD1. V gave up 5 bases and J gave up 4 bases; unmatched junction bases: 2. There are 12 residues in the CDR3. CDR1 is SGDLS and CDR2 is YYNGEE in the germline V gene. The CDR3 DNA reads TGTGCCAGCAGTGGGACAGTCTATGGCTACACCTTC. It is translated as CASSGTVYGYTF.

The chain employs TRBV4-1 and TRBJ1-5; D is possibly TRBD1 (6 bases). V was trimmed by 4 bases and J by 1 base, leaving 11 bases between them. The CDR3 is made up of 15 amino acids. The germline V gene encodes CDR1 MGHRA and CDR2 YSYEKL. CDR3 residues: CASSPEDRSNQPQHF. Here the CDR3 DNA reads TGCGCCAGCAGCCCAGAGGACAGAAGCAATCAGCCCCAGCATTTT.